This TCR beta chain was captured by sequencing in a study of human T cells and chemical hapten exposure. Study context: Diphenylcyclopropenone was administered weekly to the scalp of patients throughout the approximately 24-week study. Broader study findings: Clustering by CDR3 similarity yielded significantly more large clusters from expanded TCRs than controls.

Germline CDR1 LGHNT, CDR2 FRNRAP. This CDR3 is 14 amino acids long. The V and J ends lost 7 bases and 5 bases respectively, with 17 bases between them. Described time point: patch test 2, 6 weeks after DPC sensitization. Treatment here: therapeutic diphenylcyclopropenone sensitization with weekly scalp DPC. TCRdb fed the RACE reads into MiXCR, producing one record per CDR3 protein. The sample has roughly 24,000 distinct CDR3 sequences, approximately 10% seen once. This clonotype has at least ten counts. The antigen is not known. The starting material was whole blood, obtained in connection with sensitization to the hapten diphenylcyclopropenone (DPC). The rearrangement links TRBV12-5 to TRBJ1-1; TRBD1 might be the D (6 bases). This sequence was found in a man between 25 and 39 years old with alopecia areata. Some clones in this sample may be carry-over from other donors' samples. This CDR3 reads CASEKTGEGTEAFF. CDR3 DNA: TGTGCTAGTGAGAAGACAGGTGAGGGGACTGAAGCTTTCTTT.